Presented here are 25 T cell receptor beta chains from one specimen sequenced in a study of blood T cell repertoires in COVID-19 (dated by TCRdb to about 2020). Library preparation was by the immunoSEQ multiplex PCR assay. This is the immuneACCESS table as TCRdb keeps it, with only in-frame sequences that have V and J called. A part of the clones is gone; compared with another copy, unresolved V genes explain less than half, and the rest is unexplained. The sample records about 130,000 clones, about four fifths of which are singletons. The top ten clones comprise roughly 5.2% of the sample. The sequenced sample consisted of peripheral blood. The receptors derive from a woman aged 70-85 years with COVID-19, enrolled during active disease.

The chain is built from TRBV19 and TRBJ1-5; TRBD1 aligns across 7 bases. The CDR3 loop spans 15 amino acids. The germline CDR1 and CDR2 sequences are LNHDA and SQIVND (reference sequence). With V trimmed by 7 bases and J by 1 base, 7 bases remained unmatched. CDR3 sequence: CASKETGLSNQPQHF. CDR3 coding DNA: TGTGCCAGTAAGGAGACAGGGTTAAGCAATCAGCCCCAGCATTTT.

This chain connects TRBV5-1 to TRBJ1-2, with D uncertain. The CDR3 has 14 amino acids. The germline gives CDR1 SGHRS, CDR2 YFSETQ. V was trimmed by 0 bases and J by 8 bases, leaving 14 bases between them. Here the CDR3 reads CASSLGGRLDGYTF. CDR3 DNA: TGCGCCAGCAGCTTGGGCGGGCGATTGGACGGCTACACCTTC.

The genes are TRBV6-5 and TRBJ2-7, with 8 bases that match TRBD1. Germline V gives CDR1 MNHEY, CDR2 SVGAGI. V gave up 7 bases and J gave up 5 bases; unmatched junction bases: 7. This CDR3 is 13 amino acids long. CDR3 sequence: CASNGQGRHEQYF. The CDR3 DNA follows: TGTGCCAGCAACGGACAGGGTAGGCACGAGCAGTACTTC.

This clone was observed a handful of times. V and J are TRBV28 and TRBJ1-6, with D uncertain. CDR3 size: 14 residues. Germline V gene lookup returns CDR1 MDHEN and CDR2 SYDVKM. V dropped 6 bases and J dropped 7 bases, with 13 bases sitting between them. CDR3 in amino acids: CASRAVMWNSPLHF. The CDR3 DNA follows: TGTGCCAGCAGAGCCGTCATGTGGAATTCACCCCTCCACTTT.

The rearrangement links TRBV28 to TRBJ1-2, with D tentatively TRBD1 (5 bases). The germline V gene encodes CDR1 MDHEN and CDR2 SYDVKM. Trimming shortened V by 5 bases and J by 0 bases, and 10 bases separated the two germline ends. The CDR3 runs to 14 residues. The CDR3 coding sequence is TGTGCCAGCAGTCCTGCGACAGCTAACTATGGCTACACCTTC. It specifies CASSPATANYGYTF.

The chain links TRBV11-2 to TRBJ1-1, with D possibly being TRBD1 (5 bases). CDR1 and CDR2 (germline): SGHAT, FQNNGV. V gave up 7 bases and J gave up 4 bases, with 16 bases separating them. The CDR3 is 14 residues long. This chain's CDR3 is CASTQSGFGTEAFF. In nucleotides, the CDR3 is TGTGCCAGCACCCAGTCAGGGTTCGGCACTGAAGCTTTCTTT. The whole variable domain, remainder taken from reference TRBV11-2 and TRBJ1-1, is EAGVAQSPRYKIIEKRQSVAFWCNPISGHATLYWYQQILGQGPKLLIQFQNNGVVDDSQLPKDRFSAERLKGVDSTLKIQPAKLEDSAVYLCASTQSGFGTEAFFGQGTRLTVV.

The CDR3, as DNA: TGTGCCAGCAGCCCTCAACCAGGGGTGAGTAATTCACCCCTCCACTTT. Residues: CASSPQPGVSNSPLHF. The V call is TRBV3-1 (or the pseudogene TRBV3-2), the J call TRBJ1-6; D may be TRBD1 (6 bases). Trimming left V 4 bases short and J 6 bases short, with 16 bases between. The CDR3 runs to 16 residues. Germline V gene sequence: CDR1 LGHDT, CDR2 YNNKEL (reference sequence).

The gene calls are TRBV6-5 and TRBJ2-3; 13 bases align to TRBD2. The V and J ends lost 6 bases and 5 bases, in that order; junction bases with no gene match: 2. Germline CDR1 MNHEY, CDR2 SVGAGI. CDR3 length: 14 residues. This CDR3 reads CASRLAGGLDTQYF. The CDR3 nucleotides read TGTGCCAGCAGACTAGCGGGGGGGCTAGATACGCAGTATTTT.

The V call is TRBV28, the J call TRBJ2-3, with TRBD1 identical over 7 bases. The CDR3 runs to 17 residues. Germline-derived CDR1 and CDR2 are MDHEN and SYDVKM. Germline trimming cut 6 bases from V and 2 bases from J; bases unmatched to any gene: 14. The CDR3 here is CASSIPGQFVITDTQYF. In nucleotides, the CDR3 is TGTGCCAGCAGCATCCCGGGACAGTTCGTTATCACAGATACGCAGTATTTT.

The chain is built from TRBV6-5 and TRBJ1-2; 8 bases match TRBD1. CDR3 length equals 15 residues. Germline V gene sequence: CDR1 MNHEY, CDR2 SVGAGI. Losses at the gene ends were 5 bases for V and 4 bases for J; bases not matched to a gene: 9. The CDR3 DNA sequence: TGTGCCAGCAGTAAGCCATCGGGACAGGCCTATGGCTACACCTTC. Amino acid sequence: CASSKPSGQAYGYTF.

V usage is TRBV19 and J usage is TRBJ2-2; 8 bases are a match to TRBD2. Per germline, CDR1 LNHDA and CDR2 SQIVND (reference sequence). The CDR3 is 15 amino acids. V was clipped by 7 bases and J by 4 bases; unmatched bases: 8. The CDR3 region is CASNQLAAGTGELFF. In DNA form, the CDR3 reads TGTGCCAGTAATCAACTAGCGGCGGGCACCGGGGAGCTGTTTTTT.

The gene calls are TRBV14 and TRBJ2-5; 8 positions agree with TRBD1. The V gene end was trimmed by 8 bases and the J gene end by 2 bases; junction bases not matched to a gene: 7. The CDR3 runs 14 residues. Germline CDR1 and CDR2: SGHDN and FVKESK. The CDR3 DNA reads TGTGCCAGCCGAGGGACAGGCCTACAAGAGACCCAGTACTTC. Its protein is CASRGTGLQETQYF.

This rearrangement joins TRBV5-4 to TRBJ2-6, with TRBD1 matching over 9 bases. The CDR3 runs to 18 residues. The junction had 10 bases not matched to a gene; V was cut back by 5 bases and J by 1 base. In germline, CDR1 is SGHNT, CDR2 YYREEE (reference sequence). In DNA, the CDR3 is TGTGCCAGCAGTACAGGGGGCGCCGTTAAGTCTGGGGCCAACGTCCTGACTTTC. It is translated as CASSTGGAVKSGANVLTF. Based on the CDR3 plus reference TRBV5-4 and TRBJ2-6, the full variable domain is ETGVTQSPTHLIKTRGQQVTLRCSSQSGHNTVSWYQQALGQGPQFIFQYYREEENGRGNFPPRFSGLQFPNYSSELNVNALELDDSALYLCASSTGGAVKSGANVLTFGAGSRLTVL.

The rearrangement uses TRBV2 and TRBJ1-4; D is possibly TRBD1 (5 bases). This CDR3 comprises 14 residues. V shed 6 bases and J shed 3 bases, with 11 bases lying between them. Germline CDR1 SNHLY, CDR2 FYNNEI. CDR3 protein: CASSEGRANEKLFF. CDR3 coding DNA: TGTGCCAGCAGCGAGGGGAGGGCTAATGAAAAACTGTTTTTT.

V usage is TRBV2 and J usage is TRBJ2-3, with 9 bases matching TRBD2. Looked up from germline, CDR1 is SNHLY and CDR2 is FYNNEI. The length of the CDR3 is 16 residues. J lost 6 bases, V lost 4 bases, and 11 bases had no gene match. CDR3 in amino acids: CASSGAGLALRDTQYF. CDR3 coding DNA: TGTGCCAGCAGTGGGGCGGGACTAGCCCTAAGGGATACGCAGTATTTT.

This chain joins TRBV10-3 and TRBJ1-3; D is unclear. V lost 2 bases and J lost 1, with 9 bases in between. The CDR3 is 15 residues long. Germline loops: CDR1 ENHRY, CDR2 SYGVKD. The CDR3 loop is CAISESSGSGNTIYF. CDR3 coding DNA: TGTGCCATCAGTGAGAGTTCCGGGTCTGGAAACACCATATATTTT.

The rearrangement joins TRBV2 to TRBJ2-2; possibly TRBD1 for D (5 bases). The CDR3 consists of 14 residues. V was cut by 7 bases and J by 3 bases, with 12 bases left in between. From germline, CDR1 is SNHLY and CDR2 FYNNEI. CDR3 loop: CASTSTGDTGELFF. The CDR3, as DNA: TGTGCCAGCACAAGCACAGGAGACACCGGGGAGCTGTTTTTT.

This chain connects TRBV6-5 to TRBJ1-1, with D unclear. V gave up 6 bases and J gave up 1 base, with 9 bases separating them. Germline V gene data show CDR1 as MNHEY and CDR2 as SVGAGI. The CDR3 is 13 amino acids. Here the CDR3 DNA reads TGTGCCAGCAGGCGGCTGAAGAACACTGAAGCTTTCTTT. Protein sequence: CASRRLKNTEAFF.

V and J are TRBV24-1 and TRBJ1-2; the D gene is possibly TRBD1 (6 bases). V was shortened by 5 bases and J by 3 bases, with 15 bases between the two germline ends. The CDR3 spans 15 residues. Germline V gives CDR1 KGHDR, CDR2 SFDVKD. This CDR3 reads CATSALQGSDYGYTF. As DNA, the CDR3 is TGTGCCACCAGTGCCCTGCAGGGGTCAGACTATGGCTACACCTTC.

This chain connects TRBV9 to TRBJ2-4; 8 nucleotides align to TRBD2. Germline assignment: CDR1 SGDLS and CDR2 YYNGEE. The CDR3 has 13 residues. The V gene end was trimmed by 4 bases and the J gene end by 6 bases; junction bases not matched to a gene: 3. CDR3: CASSYRGGNIQYF. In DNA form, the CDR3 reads TGTGCCAGCAGCTACCGGGGGGGAAACATTCAGTACTTC.

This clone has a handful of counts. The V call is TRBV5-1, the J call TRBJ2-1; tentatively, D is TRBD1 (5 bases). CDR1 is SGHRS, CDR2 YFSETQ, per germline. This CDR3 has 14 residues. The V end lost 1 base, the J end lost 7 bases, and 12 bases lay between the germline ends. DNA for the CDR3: TGCGCCAGCAGCTTGTACCAGGGTGGGAATGAGCAGTTCTTC. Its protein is CASSLYQGGNEQFF. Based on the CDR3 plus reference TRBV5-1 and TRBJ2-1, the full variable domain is KAGVTQTPRYLIKTRGQQVTLSCSPISGHRSVSWYQQTPGQGLQFLFEYFSETQRNKGNFPGRFSGRQFSNSRSEMNVSTLELGDSALYLCASSLYQGGNEQFFGPGTRLTVL.

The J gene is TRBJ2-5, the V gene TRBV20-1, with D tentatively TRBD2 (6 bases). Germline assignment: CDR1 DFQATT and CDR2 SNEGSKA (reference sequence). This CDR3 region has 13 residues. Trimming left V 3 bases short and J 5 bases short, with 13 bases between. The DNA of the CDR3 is TGCAGTGCTAGTAGCGGAAAGTCTGAGACCCAGTACTTC. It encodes CSASSGKSETQYF.

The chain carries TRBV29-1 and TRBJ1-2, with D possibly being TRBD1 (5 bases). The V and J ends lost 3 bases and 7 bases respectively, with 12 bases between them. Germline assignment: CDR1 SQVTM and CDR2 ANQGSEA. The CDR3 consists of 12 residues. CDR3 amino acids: CSVEETVGGYTF. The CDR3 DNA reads TGCAGCGTTGAGGAGACAGTAGGTGGCTACACCTTC.

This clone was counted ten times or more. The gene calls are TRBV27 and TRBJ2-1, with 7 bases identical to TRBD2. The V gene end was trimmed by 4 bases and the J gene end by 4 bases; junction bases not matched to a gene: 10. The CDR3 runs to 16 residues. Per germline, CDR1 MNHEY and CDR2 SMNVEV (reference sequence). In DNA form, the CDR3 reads TGTGCCAGCAGTTCGGGACCGCTGGGAGGGTACAATGAGCAGTTCTTC. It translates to CASSSGPLGGYNEQFF.

The CDR3 DNA sequence: TGTGCCAGCAGCGCCACCACCGGGACAGAAGATGGCTACACCTTC. Translating gives CASSATTGTEDGYTF. The chain has TRBV7-3 and TRBJ1-2; 7 nucleotides line up with TRBD1. J lost 6 bases, V lost 5 bases, and 12 bases had no gene match. The CDR3 totals 15 residues. Germline assignment: CDR1 SGHTA and CDR2 FQGTGA. The full variable domain, completed using reference TRBV7-3 and TRBJ1-2, is GAGVSQTPSNKVTEKGKYVELRCDPISGHTALYWYRQSLGQGPEFLIYFQGTGAADDSGLPNDRFFAVRPEGSVSTLKIQRTERGDSAVYLCASSATTGTEDGYTFGSGTRLTVV.